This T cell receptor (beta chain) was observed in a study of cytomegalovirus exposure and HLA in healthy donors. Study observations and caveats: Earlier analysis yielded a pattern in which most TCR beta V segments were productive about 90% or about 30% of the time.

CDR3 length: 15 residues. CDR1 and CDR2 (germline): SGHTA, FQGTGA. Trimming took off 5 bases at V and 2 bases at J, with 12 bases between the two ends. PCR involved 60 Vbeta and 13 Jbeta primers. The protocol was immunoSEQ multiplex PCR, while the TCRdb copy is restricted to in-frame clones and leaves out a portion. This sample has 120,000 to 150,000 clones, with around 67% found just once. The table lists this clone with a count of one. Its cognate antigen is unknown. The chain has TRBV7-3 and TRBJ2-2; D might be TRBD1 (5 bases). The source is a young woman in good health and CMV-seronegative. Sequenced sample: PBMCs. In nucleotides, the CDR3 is TGTGCCAGCAGCCCCACGACAGACAACACCGGGGAGCTGTTTTTT. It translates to CASSPTTDNTGELFF.